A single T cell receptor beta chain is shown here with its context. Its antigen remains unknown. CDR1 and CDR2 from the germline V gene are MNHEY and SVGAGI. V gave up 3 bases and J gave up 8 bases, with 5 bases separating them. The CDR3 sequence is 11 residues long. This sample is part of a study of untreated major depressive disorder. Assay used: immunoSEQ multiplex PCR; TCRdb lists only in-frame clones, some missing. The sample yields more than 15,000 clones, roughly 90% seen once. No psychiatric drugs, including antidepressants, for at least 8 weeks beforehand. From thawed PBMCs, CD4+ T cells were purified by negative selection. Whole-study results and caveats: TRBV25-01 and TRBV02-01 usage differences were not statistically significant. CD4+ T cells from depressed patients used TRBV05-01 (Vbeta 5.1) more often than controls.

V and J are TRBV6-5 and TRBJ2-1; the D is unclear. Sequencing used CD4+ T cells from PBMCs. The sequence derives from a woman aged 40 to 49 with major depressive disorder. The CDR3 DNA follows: TGTGCCAGCAGTTATCTCTATGAGCAGTTCTTC. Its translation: CASSYLYEQFF.